One and the same sample provided the 25 T cell receptor beta chains below, sequenced in a study of T cell responses to AZD1222 COVID-19 vaccine (dated by TCRdb to the early 2020s). Read against the paper, the sample's time point label means: baseline before first vaccination. Libraries were constructed by the immunoSEQ multiplex PCR assay. TCRdb retrieved this table from immuneACCESS and kept in-frame rearrangements only. Not all clones are present; in checked studies, unresolved V genes account for under half, and no reason is known for the remainder. The sample data list 180,000 or so clones, and 88% of these were observed just once. The top ten clones comprise approximately 7.7% of the sample. Here the sequenced sample was peripheral blood, taken on day 0 of AZD1222 vaccination. The source is an adult in good health.

The chain couples TRBV30 to TRBJ1-4; TRBD1 matches 9 bases. Germline V gene sequence: CDR1 GTSNPN, CDR2 SVGIG (reference sequence). This CDR3 spans 14 amino acids. Unmatched junction bases numbered 8, after V lost 5 bases and J lost 7 bases. The CDR3 nucleotides read TGTGCCTGGGGGCAACAGGGGGCCGGTGAAAAACTGTTTTTT. Translating gives CAWGQQGAGEKLFF.

V and J are TRBV2 and TRBJ2-5; D is perhaps TRBD2 (7 bases). Looked up from germline, CDR1 is SNHLY and CDR2 is FYNNEI. The CDR3 contains 15 residues. The germline V and J ends were trimmed by 10 bases and 4 bases, with 22 bases remaining between them. CDR3 loop: CATLLLAGARETQYF. The CDR3 bases are TGTGCCACCCTCCTTCTTGCGGGGGCCAGAGAGACCCAGTACTTC.

This chain connects TRBV5-5 to TRBJ2-7, with D maybe TRBD1 (6 bases). This CDR3 spans 15 amino acids. The V end was cut by 2 bases, the J end by 3 bases, with 15 bases between. Per the germline V gene, CDR1 is SGHKS and CDR2 is YYEKEE (reference sequence). In nucleotides, the CDR3 is TGTGCCAGCAGCTTATTCTGGCAGGGGAACTACGAGCAGTACTTC. Protein product: CASSLFWQGNYEQYF.

The chain recombines TRBV7-2 with TRBJ2-5; D uncertain. The CDR3 contains 12 residues. The germline CDR1 and CDR2 sequences are SGHTA and FQGNSA. The V end was cut by 5 bases, the J end by 7 bases, with 11 bases between. The CDR3 protein is CASSPSFGTQYF. CDR3 sequence (DNA): TGTGCCAGCAGCCCCAGTTTCGGGACCCAGTACTTC. Filled out from reference TRBV7-2 and TRBJ2-5, the complete variable domain reads GAGVSQSPSNKVTEKGKDVELRCDPISGHTALYWYRQSLGQGLEFLIYFQGNSAPDKSGLPSDRFSAERTGGSVSTLTIQRTQQEDSAVYLCASSPSFGTQYFGPGTRLLVL.

The V and J genes are TRBV28 and TRBJ1-4, with a possible D match to TRBD1 (5 bases). The V end was cut by 3 bases, the J end by 8 bases, with 10 bases between. The CDR3 has 13 residues. From germline, CDR1 is MDHEN and CDR2 SYDVKM. The CDR3 coding sequence is TGTGCCAGCAGTTTCCAGGGTTCAGAAAAACTGTTTTTT. Protein sequence: CASSFQGSEKLFF.

The CDR3 is CASSEDGIPGSGTLYGYTF. Written as DNA, the CDR3 is TGCGCCAGCAGTGAGGATGGAATACCAGGGTCTGGTACTCTCTATGGCTACACCTTC. This rearrangement joins TRBV10-2 to TRBJ1-2; weak D call: TRBD1 (5 bases). The CDR3 consists of 19 residues. V was trimmed by 2 bases and J by 4 bases, leaving 26 bases between them. Germline V gene sequence: CDR1 WSHSY, CDR2 SAAADI.

This chain joins TRBV10-1 and TRBJ1-1; D remains unclear. Germline V CDR1 and CDR2: WNHNN, SYGVQD (reference sequence). V was pared by 0 bases and J by 2 bases, with 16 bases between. The CDR3 is 17 residues long. The CDR3 DNA reads as TGCGCCAGCAGTGAGTCGAAGGTCCCGTACAGAAACACTGAAGCTTTCTTT. Translating gives CASSESKVPYRNTEAFF.

A few counts support this clone. The chain carries TRBV28 and TRBJ2-5; 11 nucleotides match TRBD2. V shed 6 bases, J shed 0 bases, and the junction held 15 bases outside the gene matches. Germline CDR1 is MDHEN and CDR2 is SYDVKM. CDR3 length equals 19 residues. The CDR3 sequence is CASSQLLAGEPRDQETQYF. CDR3 nucleotides: TGTGCCAGCAGCCAATTACTAGCGGGGGAGCCACGCGACCAAGAGACCCAGTACTTC.

The chain couples TRBV9 to TRBJ2-3; D gene unclear. Trimming took 0 bases from V and 4 from J, leaving 9 bases between them. The CDR3 spans 14 residues. The V gene's germline CDR1 is SGDLS and CDR2 YYNGEE. CDR3 coding DNA: TGTGCCAGCAGCGTAGGGAGCACGGCAGATACGCAGTATTTT. Translation: CASSVGSTADTQYF.

The count of this clone is one. The gene calls are TRBV28 and TRBJ2-5, with D possibly being TRBD1 (6 bases). The CDR3 has 15 residues. The V and J ends lost 4 bases and 5 bases respectively, with 17 bases between them. From germline, CDR1 is MDHEN and CDR2 SYDVKM. The CDR3 region is CASSSLTGRLETQYF. For the CDR3, the DNA is TGTGCCAGCAGTTCCCTCACAGGGCGTCTGGAGACCCAGTACTTC.

The V call is TRBV3-1 (or the pseudogene TRBV3-2), the J call TRBJ2-5; the D call may be TRBD1 or TRBD2 (5 bases each). The germline V and J ends were trimmed by 4 bases and 3 bases, with 12 bases remaining between them. Looked up from germline, CDR1 is LGHDT and CDR2 is YNNKEL (reference sequence). The CDR3 extends over 14 amino acids. The CDR3 region is CASSPMGREETQYF. CDR3 nucleotides: TGTGCCAGCAGCCCCATGGGACGTGAAGAGACCCAGTACTTC.

The chain is built from TRBV5-1 and TRBJ1-1; D is perhaps TRBD1 (6 bases). There are 15 residues in the CDR3. Between the trimmed V and J ends, which lost 4 bases and 8 bases, there was a span of 21 bases. CDR1 is SGHRS and CDR2 is YFSETQ in the germline V gene. This CDR3 is CASSPTGGRTEEAFF. CDR3 nucleotide sequence: TGCGCCAGCAGCCCCACCGGGGGGCGCACTGAGGAAGCTTTCTTT.

This chain's CDR3 is CASSIRGGANTGELFF. In nucleotides, the CDR3 is TGCGCCAGCAGCATCCGCGGGGGTGCGAACACCGGGGAGCTGTTTTTT. This chain links TRBV4-3 with TRBJ2-2; 7 bases align to TRBD2. This CDR3 has 16 residues. The junction had 6 bases not matched to a gene; V was cut back by 5 bases and J by 0 bases. Per germline, CDR1 LGHNA and CDR2 YSLEER.

This sequence joins TRBV6-5 and TRBJ1-1; no firm D call. CDR1 and CDR2 from the germline V gene are MNHEY and SVGAGI. This CDR3 has 16 amino acids. The V end lost 2 bases, the J end lost 1 base, and 14 bases lay between the germline ends. The CDR3 nucleotides are TGTGCCAGCAGTTACGTCTCGTCGGGGAGGAACACTGAAGCTTTCTTT. It translates to CASSYVSSGRNTEAFF.

DNA of the CDR3: TGTGCCAGCCGGGACATGTTTGGAGAGACCCAGTACTTC. Translating gives CASRDMFGETQYF. The chain recombines TRBV6-5 with TRBJ2-5, with D possibly being TRBD1 (6 bases). The CDR3 extends over 13 amino acids. Germline V lookup: CDR1 MNHEY, CDR2 SVGAGI. V was trimmed by 8 bases and J by 4 bases, leaving 14 bases between them.

This chain uses TRBV9 with TRBJ1-1; D may be TRBD1 (5 bases). The V end lost 2 bases, the J end lost 1 base, and 9 bases lay between the germline ends. Germline V gene lookup returns CDR1 SGDLS and CDR2 YYNGEE. The CDR3 covers 14 residues. The CDR3 DNA reads TGTGCCAGCAGCGTGCAGGGCTCGAACACTGAAGCTTTCTTT. Translation: CASSVQGSNTEAFF. The full variable domain, with the rest looked up from reference TRBV9 and TRBJ1-1, is DSGVTQTPKHLITATGQRVTLRCSPRSGDLSVYWYQQSLDQGLQFLIQYYNGEERAKGNILERFSAQQFPDLHSELNLSSLELGDSALYFCASSVQGSNTEAFFGQGTRLTVV.

The rearrangement joins TRBV30 to TRBJ1-2; D might be TRBD1 (5 bases). Germline CDR1 GTSNPN, CDR2 SVGIG (reference sequence). Trimming shortened V by 0 bases and J by 7 bases, and 12 bases separated the two germline ends. There are 13 residues in the CDR3. The CDR3 DNA sequence: TGTGCCTGGAGTGTACGAACGGGGACTGGCTACACCTTC. The encoded protein is CAWSVRTGTGYTF.

V gene TRBV5-4 combines with J gene TRBJ2-2, with TRBD2 matching 10 bases. The J segment lost 6 bases and the V segment lost 4 bases, leaving 9 bases of the junction unmatched. This CDR3 has 16 residues. Germline V gene data show CDR1 as SGHNT and CDR2 as YYREEE (reference sequence). The CDR3 DNA reads TGTGCCAGCAGCATTTTGACTAGCGGGTTTTCCGGGGAGCTGTTTTTT. It encodes CASSILTSGFSGELFF.

This rearrangement joins TRBV7-9 to TRBJ2-1; the D call may be TRBD1 or TRBD2 (7 bases each). The CDR3 totals 17 residues. Trimming pared 5 bases from V and 9 bases from J, leaving 26 bases between. Germline V gives CDR1 SEHNR, CDR2 FQNEAQ (reference sequence). CDR3 sequence: CASSPTTQGGRRSEQFF. The CDR3 DNA sequence: TGTGCCAGCAGCCCCACAACCCAGGGGGGGCGCAGGAGTGAGCAGTTCTTC.

The chain carries TRBV5-4 and TRBJ2-7, with 10 bases identical to TRBD2. Looked up from germline, CDR1 is SGHNT and CDR2 is YYREEE (reference sequence). Unmatched junction bases numbered 3, after V lost 4 bases and J lost 2 bases. The CDR3 is 14 amino acids. The CDR3 spells CASSASGGPYEQYF. The CDR3 DNA sequence: TGTGCCAGCAGCGCTAGCGGGGGCCCCTACGAGCAGTACTTC.

This clone was seen a single time. This chain connects TRBV18 to TRBJ2-7, with 7 bases aligning to TRBD1. The length of the CDR3 is 15 residues. In germline, CDR1 is KGHSH, CDR2 LQKENI. V lost 3 bases and J lost 3; bases outside the gene matches: 8. The CDR3 DNA is TGTGCCAGCTCACCTCTGGGACAGACAAACTACGAGCAGTACTTC. Its protein is CASSPLGQTNYEQYF.

This rearrangement joins TRBV7-3 to TRBJ2-3, with D uncertain. The length of the CDR3 is 14 residues. Germline V gene lookup returns CDR1 SGHTA and CDR2 FQGTGA. The ends were cut back, 0 bases at V and 1 base at J, with 5 bases in the middle. The CDR3 reads CASSLTGGTDTQYF. The CDR3 region has the DNA TGTGCCAGCAGCTTAACTGGGGGCACAGATACGCAGTATTTT.

This clone was seen once. This rearrangement joins TRBV29-1 to TRBJ2-3; the D is unclear. CDR3 length equals 11 residues. Germline V lookup: CDR1 SQVTM, CDR2 ANQGSEA. Deletions cut 8 bases from V and 6 bases from J, with 12 bases between. The CDR3 here is CSPQMADTQYF. CDR3 DNA sequence: TGCAGCCCCCAAATGGCGGATACGCAGTATTTT.

CDR3 nucleotide sequence: TGTGCCAGCAGCCTGGGGAGGGGAGCTTTCTTT. As protein: CASSLGRGAFF. The genes are TRBV7-7 and TRBJ1-1; maybe TRBD1 (5 bases). The CDR3 spans 11 residues. V gave up 5 bases and J gave up 10 bases, with 11 bases separating them. CDR1 is SSHAT, CDR2 FNYEAQ, per germline (reference sequence).

This clone has just one count. This chain's CDR3 is CASNAGLSTDTQYF. The CDR3 DNA reads as TGTGCCAGCAATGCAGGGCTTAGCACAGATACGCAGTATTTT. The chain recombines TRBV6-5 with TRBJ2-3; D is perhaps TRBD1 (5 bases). The V gene's germline CDR1 is MNHEY and CDR2 SVGAGI. V lost 7 bases, J lost 0 bases, and 11 bases lay in between. This CDR3 is built from 14 residues.